This TCR beta chain appears in the sequencing data of a study of glioma-infiltrating T cells. Amplification of TCR alpha and beta CDR3 regions from RNA used iRepertoire nested multiplex PCR. TCRdb recomputed calls from the multiplex PCR reads with MiXCR, one row per CDR3 protein. The sample includes roughly 120,000 distinct CDR3 sequences, 20% to 25% seen only once; the top ten take approximately 16%. This clonotype was seen ten or more times. This CDR3 contains 16 residues. The V gene's germline CDR1 is MDHEN and CDR2 SYDVKM. The germline V and J ends were trimmed by 3 bases and 0 bases, with 14 bases remaining between them.

Sequenced: glioma tissue, nonneoplastic brain tissue, or PBMCs (not recorded which). The receptor was derived from a human donor with low-grade glioma or glioblastoma, undergoing nonglioma brain surgery, or in good health (not recorded which). This rearrangement joins TRBV28 to TRBJ1-2; D is uncertain. The CDR3 DNA is TGTGCCAGCAGTTTTCAGTATGGGGAGACTAACTATGGCTACACCTTC. Encoded protein: CASSFQYGETNYGYTF.